Sequencing of this T cell receptor (beta chain) was carried out in a study of T cells in Graves' hyperthyroidism and ophthalmopathy. Study-level results: Among clonotypes expanded in thyroid above 0.001, most were also found in blood.

Using RNA transcripts as the source, TCR beta CDR3 regions were amplified. HTBI primers drove first-round RT-PCR of the TCR CDR3. TCRdb reanalysed the multiplex PCR reads using MiXCR and keeps one entry per CDR3 protein. In the table there are some 420,000 distinct CDR3 sequences, 12% to 15% of which are singletons. The CDR3 runs to 15 residues. CDR1 is MNHNS and CDR2 is SASEGT in the germline V gene. With V trimmed by 4 bases and J by 8 bases, 8 bases remained unmatched. Graves' hyperthyroidism was deemed stable absent ophthalmopathy progression within 18 months. Lactation, pregnancy, other autoimmune disease or uncontrolled infection excluded patients. A note on this clonotype: What it binds is not known.

V is TRBV6-1 and J is TRBJ2-2; TRBD2 aligns across 9 bases. Sequenced: blood. The receptor comes from a young woman with Graves' hyperthyroidism. The chain's CDR3 is CASSGTSDVRGELFF. The DNA of the CDR3 is TGTGCCAGCAGTGGGACTAGCGACGTGAGGGGGGAGCTGTTTTTT.